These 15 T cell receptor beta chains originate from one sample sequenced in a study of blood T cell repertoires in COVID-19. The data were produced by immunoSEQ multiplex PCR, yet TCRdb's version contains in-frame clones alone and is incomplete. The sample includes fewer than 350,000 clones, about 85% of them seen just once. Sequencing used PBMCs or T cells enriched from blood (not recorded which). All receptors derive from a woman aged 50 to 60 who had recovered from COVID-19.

The CDR3 DNA is TGTGCCTGGGCAGGGCTACAGGATGAGCAGTTCTTC. Translated: CAWAGLQDEQFF. The rearrangement links TRBV30 to TRBJ2-1; tentatively, D is TRBD1 (5 bases). The CDR3 is 12 amino acids. The V and J ends lost 5 bases and 8 bases respectively, with 13 bases between them. Germline V CDR1 and CDR2: GTSNPN, SVGIG (reference sequence).

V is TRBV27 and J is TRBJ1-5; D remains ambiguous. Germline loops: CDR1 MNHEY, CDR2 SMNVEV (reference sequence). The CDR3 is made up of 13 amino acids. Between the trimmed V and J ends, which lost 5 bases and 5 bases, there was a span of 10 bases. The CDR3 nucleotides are TGTGCCAGCAGTAGACAAGCCCATCAGCCCCAGCATTTT. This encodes CASSRQAHQPQHF.

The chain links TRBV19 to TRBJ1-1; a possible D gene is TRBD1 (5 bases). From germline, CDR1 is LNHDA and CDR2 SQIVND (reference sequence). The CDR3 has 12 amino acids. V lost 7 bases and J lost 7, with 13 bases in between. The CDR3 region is CASKRTGSEAFF. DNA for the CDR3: TGTGCCAGTAAAAGAACAGGCAGTGAAGCTTTCTTT.

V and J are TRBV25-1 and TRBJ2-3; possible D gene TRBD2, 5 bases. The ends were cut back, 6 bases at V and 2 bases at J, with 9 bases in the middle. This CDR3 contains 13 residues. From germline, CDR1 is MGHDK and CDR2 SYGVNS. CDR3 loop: CASSGDYTDTQYF. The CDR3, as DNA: TGTGCCAGCAGCGGGGATTACACAGATACGCAGTATTTT.

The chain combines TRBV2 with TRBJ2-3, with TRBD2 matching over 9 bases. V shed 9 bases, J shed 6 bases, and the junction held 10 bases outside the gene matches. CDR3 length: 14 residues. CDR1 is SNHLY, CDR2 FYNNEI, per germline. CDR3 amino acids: CASTSGLARDTQYF. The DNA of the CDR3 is TGTGCCAGTACATCGGGACTAGCTAGGGATACGCAGTATTTT.

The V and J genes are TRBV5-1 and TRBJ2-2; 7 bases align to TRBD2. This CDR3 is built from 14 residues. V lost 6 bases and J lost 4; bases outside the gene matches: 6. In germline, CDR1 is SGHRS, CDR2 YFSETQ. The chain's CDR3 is CASTFGGSTGELFF. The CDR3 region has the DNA TGCGCCAGCACCTTCGGGGGGAGCACCGGGGAGCTGTTTTTT.

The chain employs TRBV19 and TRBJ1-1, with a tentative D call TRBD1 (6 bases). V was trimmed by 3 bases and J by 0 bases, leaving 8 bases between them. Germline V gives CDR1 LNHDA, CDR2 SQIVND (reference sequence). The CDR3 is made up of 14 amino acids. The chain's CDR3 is CASSITGLNTEAFF. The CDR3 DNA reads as TGTGCCAGTAGTATTACAGGGTTGAACACTGAAGCTTTCTTT.

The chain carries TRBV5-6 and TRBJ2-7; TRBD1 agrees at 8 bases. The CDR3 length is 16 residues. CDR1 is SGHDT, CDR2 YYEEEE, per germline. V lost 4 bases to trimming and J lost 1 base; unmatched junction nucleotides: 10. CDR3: CASSRRLQGVSYEQYF. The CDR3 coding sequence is TGTGCCAGCAGCCGGCGCCTACAGGGGGTATCCTACGAGCAGTACTTC. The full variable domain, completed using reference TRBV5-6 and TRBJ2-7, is DAGVTQSPTHLIKTRGQQVTLRCSPKSGHDTVSWYQQALGQGPQFIFQYYEEEERQRGNFPDRFSGHQFPNYSSELNVNALLLGDSALYLCASSRRLQGVSYEQYFGPGTRLTVT.

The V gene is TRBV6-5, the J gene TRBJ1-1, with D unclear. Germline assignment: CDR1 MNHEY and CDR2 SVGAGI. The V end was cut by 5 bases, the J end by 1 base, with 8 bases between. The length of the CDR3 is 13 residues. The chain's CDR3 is CASSRLKNTEAFF. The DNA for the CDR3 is TGTGCCAGCAGTAGACTGAAGAACACTGAAGCTTTCTTT.

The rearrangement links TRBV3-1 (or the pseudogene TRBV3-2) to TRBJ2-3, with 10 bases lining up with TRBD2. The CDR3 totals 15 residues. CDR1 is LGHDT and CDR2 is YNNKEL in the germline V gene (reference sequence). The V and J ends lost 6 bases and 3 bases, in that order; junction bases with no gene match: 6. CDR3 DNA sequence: TGTGCCAGCAGTCGTCCAGCGGGAGGGACAGATACGCAGTATTTT. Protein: CASSRPAGGTDTQYF.

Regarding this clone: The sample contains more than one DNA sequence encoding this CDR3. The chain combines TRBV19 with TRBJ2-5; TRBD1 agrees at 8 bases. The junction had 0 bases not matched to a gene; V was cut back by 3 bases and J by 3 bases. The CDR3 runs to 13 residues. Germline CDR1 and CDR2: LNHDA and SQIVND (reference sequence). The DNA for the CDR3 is TGTGCCAGTAGTATGGACAGGGAAGAGACCCAGTACTTC. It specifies CASSMDREETQYF.

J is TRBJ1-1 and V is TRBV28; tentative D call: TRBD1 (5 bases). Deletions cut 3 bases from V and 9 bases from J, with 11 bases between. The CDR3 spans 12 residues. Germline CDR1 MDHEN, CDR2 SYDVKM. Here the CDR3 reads CASSLQGFKAFF. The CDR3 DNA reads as TGTGCCAGCAGTTTGCAGGGCTTTAAAGCTTTCTTT.

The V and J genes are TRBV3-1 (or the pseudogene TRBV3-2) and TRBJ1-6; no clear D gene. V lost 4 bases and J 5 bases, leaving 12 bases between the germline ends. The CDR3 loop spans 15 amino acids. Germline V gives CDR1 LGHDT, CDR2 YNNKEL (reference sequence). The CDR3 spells CASSPNSADNSPLHF. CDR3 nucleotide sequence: TGTGCCAGCAGCCCAAATTCCGCAGATAATTCACCCCTCCACTTT.

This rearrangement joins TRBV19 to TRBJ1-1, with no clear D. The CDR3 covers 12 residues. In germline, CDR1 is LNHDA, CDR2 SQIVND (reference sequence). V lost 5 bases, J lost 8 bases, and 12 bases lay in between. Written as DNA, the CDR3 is TGTGCCAGTAGTGTTGGACTGCAGGAAGCTTTCTTT. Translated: CASSVGLQEAFF.

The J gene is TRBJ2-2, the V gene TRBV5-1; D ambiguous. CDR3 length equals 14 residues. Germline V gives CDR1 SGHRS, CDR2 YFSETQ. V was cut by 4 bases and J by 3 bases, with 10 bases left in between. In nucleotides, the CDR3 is TGCGCCAGCAGCCAAGTAGTGGACACCGGGGAGCTGTTTTTT. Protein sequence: CASSQVVDTGELFF. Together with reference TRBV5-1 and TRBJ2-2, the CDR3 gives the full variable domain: KAGVTQTPRYLIKTRGQQVTLSCSPISGHRSVSWYQQTPGQGLQFLFEYFSETQRNKGNFPGRFSGRQFSNSRSEMNVSTLELGDSALYLCASSQVVDTGELFFGEGSRLTVL.